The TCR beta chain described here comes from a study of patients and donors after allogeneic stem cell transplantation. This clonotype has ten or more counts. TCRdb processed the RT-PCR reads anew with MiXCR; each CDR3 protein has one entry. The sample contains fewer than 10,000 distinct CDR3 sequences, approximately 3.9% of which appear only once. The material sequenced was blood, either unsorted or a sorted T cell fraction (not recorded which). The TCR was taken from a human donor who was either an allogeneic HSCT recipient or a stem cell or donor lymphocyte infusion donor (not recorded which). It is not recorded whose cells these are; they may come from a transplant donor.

As DNA, the CDR3 is TGTGCCAGCAGCCCACGGACAGGGGGCTGGAAAAATGAGCAGTTCTTC. Its protein is CASSPRTGGWKNEQFF. This chain links TRBV7-2 with TRBJ2-1; 11 bases are a match to TRBD1. The germline gives CDR1 SGHTA, CDR2 FQGNSA. This CDR3 contains 16 residues. Trimming at V came to 5 bases and at J to 7 bases, leaving 10 bases not matched to a gene.